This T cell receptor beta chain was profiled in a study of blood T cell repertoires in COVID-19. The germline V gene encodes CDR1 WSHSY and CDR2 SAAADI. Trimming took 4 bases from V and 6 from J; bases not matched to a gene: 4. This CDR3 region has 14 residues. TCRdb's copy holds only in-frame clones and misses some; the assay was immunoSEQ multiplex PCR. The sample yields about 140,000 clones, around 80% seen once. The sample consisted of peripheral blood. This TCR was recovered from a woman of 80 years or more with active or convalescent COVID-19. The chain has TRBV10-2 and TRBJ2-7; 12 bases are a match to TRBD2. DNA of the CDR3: TGCGCCAGCAGTGCTAGCGGGGGGGCCCTCGAGCAGTACTTC. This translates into CASSASGGALEQYF.